The entry below gives a single TCR beta chain sequence along with its context. What it recognizes is unknown. The source of the sample is a study of T-cell memory formation after mild COVID-19. Study-level points and caveats: Clones contracting across day 15 to 85 had a balanced CD4/CD8 profile; later expanding clones leaned CD4+. CD8+ contracting clones occupied EMRA, while CD4+ ones occupied mainly CM and EM.

TCRdb itself ran the 5' RACE reads through MiXCR, one entry per CDR3 protein. The sample includes about 150,000 distinct CDR3 sequences, under 30% seen only once; the top ten take less than 25%. The CDR3 is 16 residues long. Per germline, CDR1 SGDLS and CDR2 YYNGEE. V lost 2 bases to trimming and J lost 5 bases; unmatched junction nucleotides: 10. This chain joins TRBV9 and TRBJ2-3, with 8 bases fitting TRBD2. This sequence originates from an adult woman who had mild COVID-19 (a few samples of this study predate the infection). Cell type and time point are not known. Input material: PBMCs or a T cell subset sorted from them (not recorded which). The CDR3 loop is CASSVSIGRAKDTQYF. CDR3 nucleotides: TGTGCCAGCAGCGTGAGTATCGGGAGGGCCAAAGATACGCAGTATTTT.